What follows are 18 T cell receptor beta chains derived from one specimen sequenced in a study of Graves' ophthalmopathy and Graves' hyperthyroidism. Amplification targeted the TCR beta CDR3 regions, with RNA transcripts as the source material. Amplification began with first-round RT-PCR using HTBI primers, then second-round multiplex PCR was performed. TCRdb re-analysed the multiplex PCR reads in MiXCR, keeping a single row per CDR3 protein. The top ten hold around an eighth of the sample, which has under 400,000 distinct CDR3 sequences, roughly 17% seen once. Material: peripheral blood. All receptors come from an adult man with Graves' ophthalmopathy.

This clonotype was observed at least ten times. The chain carries TRBV12-3 or TRBV12-4 and TRBJ1-1; no clear D gene. The CDR3 extends over 11 amino acids. V shed 1 base and J shed 10 bases, with 7 bases lying between them. The DNA for the CDR3 is TGTGCCAGCAGTTTAGGGGAGGGAGCTTTCTTT. It encodes CASSLGEGAFF.

The V call is TRBV6-1, the J call TRBJ2-2; D remains unclear. The CDR3 contains 12 residues. CDR1 is MNHNS, CDR2 SASEGT, per germline. Trimming cost V 4 bases and J 12 bases, with 12 bases left between them. For the CDR3, the DNA is TGTGCCAGCAGTGGGTTTTTGGGCCAGCTGTTTTTT. It yields the protein CASSGFLGQLFF.

This clonotype was recorded many times. The V gene is TRBV5-1, the J gene TRBJ1-1; D remains ambiguous. Trimming took 4 bases from V and 6 from J, leaving 13 bases between them. Germline values: CDR1 SGHRS, CDR2 YFSETQ. The CDR3 has 13 amino acids. The chain's CDR3 is CASSPAGFPEAFF. The CDR3 DNA sequence: TGCGCCAGCAGCCCGGCTGGATTCCCTGAAGCTTTCTTT.

Remarks on this clonotype: Being one base from a much bigger clone, this may be a read error. This chain connects TRBV28 to TRBJ2-7; 12 bases match TRBD2. The germline V gene encodes CDR1 MDHEN and CDR2 SYDVKM. This CDR3 is 17 amino acids long. In nucleotides, the CDR3 is TGTGCCAGCAATTTATCGTCTAGCGGGGGGGCATCGATCGAGCAGTACTTC. This translates into CASNLSSSGGASIEQYF.

This clonotype was detected many times. The chain links TRBV4-2 to TRBJ1-5, with D unresolved. The CDR3 length is 15 residues. Germline V gene data show CDR1 as LGHNA and CDR2 as YNFKEQ. V was pared by 4 bases and J by 2 bases, with 12 bases between. In DNA form, the CDR3 reads TGTGCCAGCAGCCTCTTTGCGAGGGGCAATCAGCCCCAGCATTTT. It yields the protein CASSLFARGNQPQHF.

This clonotype was observed many times. The chain carries TRBV12-3 or TRBV12-4 and TRBJ1-1, with a possible D match to TRBD1 (6 bases). Deletions cut 5 bases from V and 2 bases from J, with 15 bases between. CDR3 length: 15 residues. The CDR3 DNA sequence: TGTGCCAGCAGTAACAGGGTGCGGGGAAACACTGAAGCTTTCTTT. It is translated as CASSNRVRGNTEAFF.

The CDR3 loop is CSAPTSGSETQYF. CDR3 nucleotides: TGCAGTGCCCCGACTAGCGGGAGTGAGACCCAGTACTTC. The chain couples TRBV20-1 to TRBJ2-5, with 12 bases fitting TRBD2. V lost 6 bases to trimming and J lost 5 bases; unmatched junction nucleotides: 4. The CDR3 runs to 13 residues. The germline CDR1 and CDR2 sequences are DFQATT and SNEGSKA (reference sequence).

This clonotype was detected ten times or more. The chain combines TRBV5-1 with TRBJ1-1; 8 bases agree with TRBD1. The germline CDR1 and CDR2 sequences are SGHRS and YFSETQ. CDR3 length: 13 amino acids. Trimming cost V 4 bases and J 4 bases; bases outside gene matches: 3. CDR3 in amino acids: CASSIQGGTEAFF. CDR3 DNA: TGCGCCAGCAGCATACAGGGGGGCACTGAAGCTTTCTTT.

As for this clonotype: A much larger clonotype is one base distant, so this may be a read error. The chain carries TRBV30 and TRBJ2-7; TRBD2 aligns across 9 bases. The CDR3 sequence is 14 residues long. Germline V gene sequence: CDR1 GTSNPN, CDR2 SVGIG (reference sequence). Trimming at V came to 1 base and at J to 5 bases, leaving 6 bases not matched to a gene. CDR3 nucleotide sequence: TGTGCCTGGAGTGGCGGGAGGGCCGGCCACGAGCAGTACTTC. It specifies CAWSGGRAGHEQYF.

Comment on this clonotype: Germline and junction disagree at one end, which may indicate a read error. V and J are TRBV7-2 and TRBJ1-2; D call uncertain. CDR3 length equals 13 residues. Germline V lookup: CDR1 SGHTA, CDR2 FQGNSA. CDR3 in DNA: TGTGCCAGCAGCTGGGCAGCTGCCTATGGCTACAACTTC. Protein sequence: CASSWAAAYGYNF.

Ten or more counts support this clonotype. This chain connects TRBV7-9 to TRBJ1-1; possibly TRBD1 for D (5 bases). This CDR3 has 14 amino acids. Germline lookup yields CDR1 SEHNR and CDR2 FQNEAQ (reference sequence). V lost 5 bases and J lost 5, with 15 bases in between. CDR3 coding DNA: TGTGCCAGCAGCCCGCAGGACATCCGGACTGAAGCTTTCTTT. Protein: CASSPQDIRTEAFF.

In its sample, this clonotype was seen many times. J is TRBJ1-1 and V is TRBV6-1, with D tentatively TRBD1 (5 bases). Trimming cost V 4 bases and J 4 bases, with 19 bases left between them. The germline V gene has CDR1 MNHNS and CDR2 SASEGT. The CDR3 totals 16 residues. In nucleotides, the CDR3 is TGTGCCAGCAGTGGTAGACAGCTTTGGATGGGCACTGAAGCTTTCTTT. Residues: CASSGRQLWMGTEAFF.

This clonotype has at least ten counts. The rearrangement joins TRBV20-1 to TRBJ2-2, with a weak D call TRBD2 (5 bases). Looked up from germline, CDR1 is DFQATT and CDR2 is SNEGSKA (reference sequence). This CDR3 is built from 13 residues. Trimming stripped 7 bases from V and 4 bases from J, with 13 bases between. CDR3 residues: CSVEGVSTGELFF. In nucleotides, the CDR3 is TGCAGTGTCGAGGGAGTCAGCACCGGGGAGCTGTTTTTT.

There are many counts of this clonotype. The chain carries TRBV11-2 and TRBJ1-1, with TRBD1 matching over 9 bases. There are 17 residues in the CDR3. V trimming: 1 base; J trimming: 0 bases; junction bases outside the gene matches: 6. In germline, CDR1 is SGHAT, CDR2 FQNNGV. The CDR3 nucleotides are TGTGCCAGCAGCTTAGTCGACAGGGGGGTCATGAACACTGAAGCTTTCTTT. Its protein product is CASSLVDRGVMNTEAFF.

This clonotype was detected many times. This sequence joins TRBV2 and TRBJ2-7; possibly TRBD2 for D (5 bases). CDR3 length: 14 residues. The germline V and J ends were trimmed by 4 bases and 2 bases, with 12 bases remaining between them. The V gene's germline CDR1 is SNHLY and CDR2 FYNNEI. The CDR3 DNA sequence: TGTGCCAGCAGTGGATCGCACGGGGCCTACGAGCAGTACTTC. It is translated as CASSGSHGAYEQYF. The entire variable domain, with the rest obtained from reference TRBV2 and TRBJ2-7, is as follows: EPEVTQTPSHQVTQMGQEVILRCVPISNHLYFYWYRQILGQKVEFLVSFYNNEISEKSEIFDDQFSVERPDGSNFTLKIRSTKLEDSAMYFCASSGSHGAYEQYFGPGTRLTVT.

The chain is built from TRBV12-3 or TRBV12-4 and TRBJ1-5, with TRBD1 matching over 10 bases. The CDR3 is 15 residues long. Trimming at V came to 6 bases and at J to 6 bases, leaving 8 bases not matched to a gene. As DNA, the CDR3 is TGTGCCAGCAGCCCAGGACAGGGGGTAAGTCAGCCCCAGCATTTT. Protein product: CASSPGQGVSQPQHF.

This clonotype was found many times. The chain couples TRBV6-2 or TRBV6-3 to TRBJ2-5; D ambiguous. The CDR3 covers 12 residues. V was pared by 7 bases and J by 3 bases, with 9 bases between. Germline V gene sequence: CDR1 MNHEY, CDR2 SVGEGT. The CDR3 sequence is CASTPTKETQYF. CDR3 DNA sequence: TGTGCCAGCACGCCGACCAAAGAGACCCAGTACTTC.

This clonotype has a count of ten or more. V and J are TRBV6-1 and TRBJ2-6; D possibly corresponds to TRBD1 (5 bases). Germline V gives CDR1 MNHNS, CDR2 SASEGT. The CDR3 spans 16 residues. The V end lost 8 bases, the J end lost 0 bases, and 14 bases lay between the germline ends. This CDR3 is CASSRHDSSGANVLTF. CDR3 sequence (DNA): TGTGCCAGCTCTCGCCACGACAGCTCTGGGGCCAACGTCCTGACTTTC.